This T cell receptor beta chain came from a study of cytomegalovirus exposure and HLA in healthy donors. Each donor was healthy, and each was a bone marrow donor. This clone showed up just once. The antigen remains undetermined. PCR amplification relied on 60 Vbeta primers (plus 13 Jbeta primers). Repertoires were generated with immunoSEQ multiplex PCR, while TCRdb's copy carries only in-frame clones and drops some. This table has 150,000 or so clones, about four fifths appearing once. Study-level points and caveats: TCR beta V- and J-gene trimming, according to a later analysis, was linked to a missense DCLRE1C variant. Another analysis was done later, and it associated 15,000 to 20,000 TCR beta sequences with HLA alleles at 0.05 false discovery rate.

This clonotype originated in a woman in her fifties or sixties in good health and CMV-seropositive. Material for sequencing was PBMCs.

The CDR3 DNA sequence: TGTGCCAGCAGCCCTTCATGGACTGAACCTGGCTACACCTTC. This sequence encodes CASSPSWTEPGYTF. The rearrangement joins TRBV4-2 to TRBJ1-2; no reliable D call. The CDR3 is made up of 14 amino acids. V lost 4 bases and J lost 7, with 16 bases in between. The germline V gene has CDR1 LGHNA and CDR2 YNFKEQ.